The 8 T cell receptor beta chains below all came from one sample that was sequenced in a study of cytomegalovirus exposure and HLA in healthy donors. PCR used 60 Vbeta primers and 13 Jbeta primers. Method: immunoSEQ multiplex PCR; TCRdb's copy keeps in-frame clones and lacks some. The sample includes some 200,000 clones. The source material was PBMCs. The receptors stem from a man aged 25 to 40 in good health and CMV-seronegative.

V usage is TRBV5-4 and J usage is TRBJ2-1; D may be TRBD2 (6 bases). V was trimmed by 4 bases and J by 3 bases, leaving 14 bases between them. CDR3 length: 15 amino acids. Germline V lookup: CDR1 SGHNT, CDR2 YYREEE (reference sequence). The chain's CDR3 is CASSGWGVSYNEQFF. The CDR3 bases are TGTGCCAGCAGCGGGTGGGGGGTTAGCTACAATGAGCAGTTCTTC. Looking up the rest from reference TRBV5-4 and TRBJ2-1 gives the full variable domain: ETGVTQSPTHLIKTRGQQVTLRCSSQSGHNTVSWYQQALGQGPQFIFQYYREEENGRGNFPPRFSGLQFPNYSSELNVNALELDDSALYLCASSGWGVSYNEQFFGPGTRLTVL.

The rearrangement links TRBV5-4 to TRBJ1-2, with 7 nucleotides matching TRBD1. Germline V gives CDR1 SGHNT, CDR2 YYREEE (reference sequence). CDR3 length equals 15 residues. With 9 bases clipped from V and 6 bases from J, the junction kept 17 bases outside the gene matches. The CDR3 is CATLPQDRLENGYTF. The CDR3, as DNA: TGTGCCACCCTTCCGCAGGACAGGTTGGAGAATGGCTACACCTTC.

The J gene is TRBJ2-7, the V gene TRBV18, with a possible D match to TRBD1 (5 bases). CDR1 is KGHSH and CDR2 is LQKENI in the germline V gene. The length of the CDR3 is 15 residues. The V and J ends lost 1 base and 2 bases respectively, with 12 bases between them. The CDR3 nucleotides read TGTGCCAGCTCACCACAGGGGCCTCGGACCTACGAGCAGTACTTC. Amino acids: CASSPQGPRTYEQYF.

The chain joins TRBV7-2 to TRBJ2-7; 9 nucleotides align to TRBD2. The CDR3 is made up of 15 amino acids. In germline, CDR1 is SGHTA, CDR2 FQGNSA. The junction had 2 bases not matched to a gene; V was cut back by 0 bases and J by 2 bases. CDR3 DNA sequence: TGTGCCAGCAGCTTAGCTAGCGGGAGCGCCTACGAGCAGTACTTC. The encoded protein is CASSLASGSAYEQYF. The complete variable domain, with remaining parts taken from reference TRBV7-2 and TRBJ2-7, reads GAGVSQSPSNKVTEKGKDVELRCDPISGHTALYWYRQSLGQGLEFLIYFQGNSAPDKSGLPSDRFSAERTGGSVSTLTIQRTQQEDSAVYLCASSLASGSAYEQYFGPGTRLTVT.

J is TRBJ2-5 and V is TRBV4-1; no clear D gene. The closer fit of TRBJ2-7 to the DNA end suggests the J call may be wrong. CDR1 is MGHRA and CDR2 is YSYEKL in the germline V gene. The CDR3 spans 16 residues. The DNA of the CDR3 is TGCGCCAGCAGCCAAATCTTGTCTAGGGACTCCTACGAGCAGTACTTC. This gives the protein CASSQILSRDSYEQYF.

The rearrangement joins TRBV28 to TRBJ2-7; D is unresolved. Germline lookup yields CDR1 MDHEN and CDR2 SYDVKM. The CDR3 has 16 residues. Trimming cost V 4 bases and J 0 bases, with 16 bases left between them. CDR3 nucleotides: TGTGCCAGCAGTTCCTACGGTCAGGCGCGCTCCTACGAGCAGTACTTC. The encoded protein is CASSSYGQARSYEQYF.

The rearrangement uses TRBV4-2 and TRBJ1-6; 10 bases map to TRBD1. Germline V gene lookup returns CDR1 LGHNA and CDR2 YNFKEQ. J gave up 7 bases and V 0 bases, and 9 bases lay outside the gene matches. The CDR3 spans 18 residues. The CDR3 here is CASSQEVPGTGANSPLHF. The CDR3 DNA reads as TGTGCCAGCAGCCAAGAGGTCCCCGGGACAGGGGCAAATTCACCCCTCCACTTT.

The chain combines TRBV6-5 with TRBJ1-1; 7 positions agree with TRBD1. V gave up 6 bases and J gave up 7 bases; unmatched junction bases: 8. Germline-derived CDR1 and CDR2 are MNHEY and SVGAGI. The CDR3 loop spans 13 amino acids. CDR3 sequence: CASRYRGTDEAFF. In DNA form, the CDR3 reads TGTGCCAGCAGATACCGCGGGACAGATGAAGCTTTCTTT.